This T cell receptor (beta chain) was identified in a study of blood T cell repertoires in COVID-19. Study background: The United States, Italy and Spain provided the acute and convalescent COVID-19 samples. T cells, B-cell-depleted T cells, or PBMCs provided the cDNA or gDNA that served as material.

CDR1 and CDR2 from the germline V gene are SGHTA and FQGTGA. CDR3 length equals 16 residues. Trimming at V came to 7 bases and at J to 9 bases, leaving 18 bases not matched to a gene. In the original analysis: Reference gene primer amplification gave estimated nucleated cell counts. Measured with immunoSEQ multiplex PCR; TCRdb has only the in-frame clones, and not every one. That table supplies the V and J calls and clone size; D and trimming were determined from the DNA. In the table there are under 200,000 clones, about 85% of which are singletons. This chain joins TRBV7-3 and TRBJ2-1, with TRBD2 identical over 7 bases. Sequenced input: peripheral blood. This TCR derives from a man aged 60 to 75 with active or convalescent COVID-19. The CDR3 DNA reads TGTGCCAGCACCCCGTTGGGGGGAGGGATCGGGGTTGAGCAGTTCTTC. Translation gives CASTPLGGGIGVEQFF.